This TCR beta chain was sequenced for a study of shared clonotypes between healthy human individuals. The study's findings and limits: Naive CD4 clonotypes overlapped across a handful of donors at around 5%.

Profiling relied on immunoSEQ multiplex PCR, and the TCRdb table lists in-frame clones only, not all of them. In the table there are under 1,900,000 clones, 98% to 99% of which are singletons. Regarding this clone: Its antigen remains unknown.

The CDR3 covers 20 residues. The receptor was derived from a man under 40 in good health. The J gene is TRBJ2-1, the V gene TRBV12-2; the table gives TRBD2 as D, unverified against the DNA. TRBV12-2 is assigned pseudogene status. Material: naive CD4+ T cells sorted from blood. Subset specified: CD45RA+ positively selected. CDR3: CASRSQIGAGGSGSQAEQFF. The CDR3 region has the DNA TGTGCAAGTCGCTCTCAGATTGGGGCTGGAGGTAGCGGGAGTCAGGCTGAGCAGTTCTTC.